This TCR beta chain was sequenced during a study of cytomegalovirus exposure and HLA in healthy donors. As regards this clone: Antigen specificity is unknown.

Whole-study findings and limits: Researchers reported in a later analysis that a missense DCLRE1C variant was tied to TCR beta V- and J-gene trimming. The only immune exposure information that was available was CMV serostatus. Equally common other TCR beta chains were less clonally expanded than HLA-associated ones, a later analysis found.

CDR3 length equals 13 residues. Germline V gene data show CDR1 as SGDLS and CDR2 as YYNGEE. Deletions cut 4 bases from V and 7 bases from J, with 11 bases between. Researchers ran the PCR with 60 Vbeta and 13 Jbeta primers. The protocol was immunoSEQ multiplex PCR, while the TCRdb copy is restricted to in-frame clones and leaves out a portion. The table has about 110,000 clones, 81% seen once. The clonotype originates from a woman in her thirties in good health and CMV-seronegative. The sample consisted of PBMCs. V is TRBV9 and J is TRBJ2-2, with a weak D call TRBD1 (5 bases). Here the CDR3 DNA reads TGTGCCAGCAGCCGTGACAGTCTCGGGGAGCTGTTTTTT. Protein: CASSRDSLGELFF. Full variable domain (remainder filled in from reference TRBV9 and TRBJ2-2): DSGVTQTPKHLITATGQRVTLRCSPRSGDLSVYWYQQSLDQGLQFLIQYYNGEERAKGNILERFSAQQFPDLHSELNLSSLELGDSALYFCASSRDSLGELFFGEGSRLTVL.